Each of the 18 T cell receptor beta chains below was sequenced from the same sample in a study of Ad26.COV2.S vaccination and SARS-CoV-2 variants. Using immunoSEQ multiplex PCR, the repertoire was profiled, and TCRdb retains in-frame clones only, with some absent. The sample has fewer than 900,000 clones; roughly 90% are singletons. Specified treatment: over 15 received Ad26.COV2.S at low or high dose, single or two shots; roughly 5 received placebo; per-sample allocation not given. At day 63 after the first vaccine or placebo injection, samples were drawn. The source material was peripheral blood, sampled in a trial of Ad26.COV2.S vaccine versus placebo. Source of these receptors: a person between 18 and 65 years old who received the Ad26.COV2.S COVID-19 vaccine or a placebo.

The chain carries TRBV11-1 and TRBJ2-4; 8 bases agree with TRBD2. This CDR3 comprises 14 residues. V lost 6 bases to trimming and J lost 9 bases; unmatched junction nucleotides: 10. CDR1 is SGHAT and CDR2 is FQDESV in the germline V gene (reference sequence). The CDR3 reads CASSPQRERGIQYF. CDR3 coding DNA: TGTGCCAGCAGTCCCCAGCGGGAGCGTGGCATTCAGTACTTC.

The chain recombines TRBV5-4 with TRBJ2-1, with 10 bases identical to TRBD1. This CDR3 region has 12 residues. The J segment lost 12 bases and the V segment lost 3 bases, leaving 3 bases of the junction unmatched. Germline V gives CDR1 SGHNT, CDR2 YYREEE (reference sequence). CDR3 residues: CASSWDRGVQFF. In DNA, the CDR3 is TGTGCCAGCAGCTGGGACAGGGGAGTGCAGTTCTTC.

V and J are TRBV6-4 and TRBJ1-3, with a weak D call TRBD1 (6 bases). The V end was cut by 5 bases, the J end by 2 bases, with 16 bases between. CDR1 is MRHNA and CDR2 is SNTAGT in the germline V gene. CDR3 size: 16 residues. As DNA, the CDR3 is TGTGCCAGCAGTCCGCTTCGGGACAACCCTGGAAACACCATATATTTT. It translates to CASSPLRDNPGNTIYF.

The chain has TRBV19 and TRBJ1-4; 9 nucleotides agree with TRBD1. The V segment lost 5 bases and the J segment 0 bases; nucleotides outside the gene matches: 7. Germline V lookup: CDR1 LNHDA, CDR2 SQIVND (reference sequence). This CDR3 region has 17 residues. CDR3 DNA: TGTGCCAGTAGTTCGGGACAGGGAACTGCAACTAATGAAAAACTGTTTTTT. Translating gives CASSSGQGTATNEKLFF.

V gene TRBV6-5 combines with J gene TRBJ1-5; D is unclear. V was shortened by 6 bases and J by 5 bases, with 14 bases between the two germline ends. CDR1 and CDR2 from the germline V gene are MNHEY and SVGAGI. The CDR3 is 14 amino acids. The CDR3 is CASSPDGAHQPQHF. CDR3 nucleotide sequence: TGTGCCAGCAGCCCGGACGGAGCCCATCAGCCCCAGCATTTT.

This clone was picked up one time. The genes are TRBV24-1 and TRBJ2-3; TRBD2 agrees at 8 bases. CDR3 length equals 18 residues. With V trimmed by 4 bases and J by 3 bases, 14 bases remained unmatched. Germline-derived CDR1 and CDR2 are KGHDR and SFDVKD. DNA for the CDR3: TGTGCCACCAGTGACTACCCTTCAGCGGGAGCGGGGACAGATACGCAGTATTTT. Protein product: CATSDYPSAGAGTDTQYF.

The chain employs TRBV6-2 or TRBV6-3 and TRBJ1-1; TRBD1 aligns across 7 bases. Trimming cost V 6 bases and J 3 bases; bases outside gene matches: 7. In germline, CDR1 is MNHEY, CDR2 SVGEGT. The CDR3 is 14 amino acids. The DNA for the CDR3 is TGTGCCAGCAGCAACAGGGGTGCCTACACTGAAGCTTTCTTT. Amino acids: CASSNRGAYTEAFF.

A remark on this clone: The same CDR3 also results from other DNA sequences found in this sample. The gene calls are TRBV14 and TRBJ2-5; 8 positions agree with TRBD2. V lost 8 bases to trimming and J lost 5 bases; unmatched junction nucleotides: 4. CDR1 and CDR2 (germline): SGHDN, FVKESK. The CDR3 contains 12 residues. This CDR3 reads CASGGLGETQYF. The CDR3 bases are TGTGCCAGCGGGGGACTAGGTGAGACCCAGTACTTC.

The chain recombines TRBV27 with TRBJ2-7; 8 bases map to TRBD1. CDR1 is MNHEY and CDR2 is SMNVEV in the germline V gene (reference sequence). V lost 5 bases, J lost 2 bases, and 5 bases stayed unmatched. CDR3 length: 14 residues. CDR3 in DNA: TGTGCCAGCAGTCCAGACAGGGGTGCCTACGAGCAGTACTTC. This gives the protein CASSPDRGAYEQYF.

CDR3 protein: CSVGLAGLYNEQFF. In DNA form, the CDR3 reads TGCAGCGTGGGACTAGCGGGGCTCTACAATGAGCAGTTCTTC. The chain uses TRBV29-1 and TRBJ2-1; TRBD2 aligns across 13 bases. CDR3 length: 14 residues. Per germline, CDR1 SQVTM and CDR2 ANQGSEA. J lost 3 bases, V lost 6 bases, and 2 bases had no gene match.

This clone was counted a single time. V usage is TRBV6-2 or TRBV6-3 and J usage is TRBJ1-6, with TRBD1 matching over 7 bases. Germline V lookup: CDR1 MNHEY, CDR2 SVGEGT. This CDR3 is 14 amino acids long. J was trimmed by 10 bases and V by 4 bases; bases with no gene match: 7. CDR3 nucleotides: TGTGCCAGCAGTTCCCGACAGGGACGGTCACCCCTCCACTTT. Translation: CASSSRQGRSPLHF.

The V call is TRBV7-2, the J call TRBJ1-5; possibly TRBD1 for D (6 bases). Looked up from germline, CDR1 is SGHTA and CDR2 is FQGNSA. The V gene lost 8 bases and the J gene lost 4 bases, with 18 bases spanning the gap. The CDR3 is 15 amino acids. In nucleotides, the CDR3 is TGTGCCAGCGCAGCCTACGGGGGGGCAAATCAGCCCCAGCATTTT. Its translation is CASAAYGGANQPQHF.

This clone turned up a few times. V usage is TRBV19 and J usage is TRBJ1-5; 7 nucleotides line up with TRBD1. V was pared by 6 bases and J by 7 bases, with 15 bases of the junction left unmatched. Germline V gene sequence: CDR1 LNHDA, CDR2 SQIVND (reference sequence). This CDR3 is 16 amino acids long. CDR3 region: CASSLITGAARQPQHF. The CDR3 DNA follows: TGTGCCAGTAGCCTAATCACAGGGGCCGCTCGCCAGCCCCAGCATTTT.

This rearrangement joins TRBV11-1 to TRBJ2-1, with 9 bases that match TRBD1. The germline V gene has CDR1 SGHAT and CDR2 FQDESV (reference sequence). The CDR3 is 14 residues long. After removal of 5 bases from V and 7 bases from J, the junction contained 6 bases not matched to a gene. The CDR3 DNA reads TGTGCCAGCAGCCTCATGGGACAGGGAAATGAGCAGTTCTTC. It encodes CASSLMGQGNEQFF.

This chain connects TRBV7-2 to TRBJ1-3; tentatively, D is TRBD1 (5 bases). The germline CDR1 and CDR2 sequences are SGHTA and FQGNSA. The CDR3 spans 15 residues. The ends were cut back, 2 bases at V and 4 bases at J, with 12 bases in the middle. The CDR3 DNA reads TGTGCCAGCAGCTTAAATAGGGGAAGAGGAAACACCATATATTTT. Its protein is CASSLNRGRGNTIYF.

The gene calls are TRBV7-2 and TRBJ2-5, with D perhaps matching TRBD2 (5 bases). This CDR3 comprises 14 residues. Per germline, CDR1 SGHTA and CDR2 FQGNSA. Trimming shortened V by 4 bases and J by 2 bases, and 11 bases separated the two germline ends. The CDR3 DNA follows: TGTGCCAGCAGCTCGGACGGACTTCAAGAGACCCAGTACTTC. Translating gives CASSSDGLQETQYF.

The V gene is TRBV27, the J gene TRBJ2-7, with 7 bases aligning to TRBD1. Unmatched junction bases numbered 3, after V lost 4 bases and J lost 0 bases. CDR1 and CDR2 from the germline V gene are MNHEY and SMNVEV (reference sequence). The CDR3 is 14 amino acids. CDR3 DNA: TGTGCCAGCAGTTACAGGGGTAACTCCTACGAGCAGTACTTC. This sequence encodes CASSYRGNSYEQYF.

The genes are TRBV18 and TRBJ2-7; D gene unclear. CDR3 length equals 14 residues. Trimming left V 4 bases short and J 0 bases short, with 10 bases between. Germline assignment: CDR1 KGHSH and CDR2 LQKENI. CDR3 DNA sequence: TGTGCCAGCTCACGCCCCTCCCTCTCCTACGAGCAGTACTTC. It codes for CASSRPSLSYEQYF.